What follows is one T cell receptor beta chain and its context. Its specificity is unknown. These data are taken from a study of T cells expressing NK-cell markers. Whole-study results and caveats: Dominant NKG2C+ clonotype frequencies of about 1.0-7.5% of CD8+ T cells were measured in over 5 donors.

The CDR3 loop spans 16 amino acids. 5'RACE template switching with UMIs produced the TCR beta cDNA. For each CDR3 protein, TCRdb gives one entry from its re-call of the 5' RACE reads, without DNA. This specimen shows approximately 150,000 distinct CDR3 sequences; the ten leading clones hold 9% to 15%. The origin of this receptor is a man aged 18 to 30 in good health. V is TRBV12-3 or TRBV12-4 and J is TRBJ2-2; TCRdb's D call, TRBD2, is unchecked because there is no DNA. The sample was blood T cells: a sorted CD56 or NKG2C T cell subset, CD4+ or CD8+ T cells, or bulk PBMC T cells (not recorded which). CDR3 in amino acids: CASSFLAGTNTGELFF.